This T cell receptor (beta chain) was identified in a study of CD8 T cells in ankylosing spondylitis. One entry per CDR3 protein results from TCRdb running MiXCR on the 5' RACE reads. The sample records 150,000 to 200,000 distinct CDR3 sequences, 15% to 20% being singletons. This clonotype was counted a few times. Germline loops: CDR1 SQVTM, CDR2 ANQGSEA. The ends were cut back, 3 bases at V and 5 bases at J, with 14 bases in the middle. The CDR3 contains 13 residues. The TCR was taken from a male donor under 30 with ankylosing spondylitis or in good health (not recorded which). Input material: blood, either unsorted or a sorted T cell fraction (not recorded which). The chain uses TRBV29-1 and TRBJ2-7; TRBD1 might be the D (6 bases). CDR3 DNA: TGCAGCGTTGATGAACAGGGTTTCAACGAGCAGTACTTC. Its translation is CSVDEQGFNEQYF.